The clone carrying this T cell receptor (beta chain) was seen repeatedly, ten times or more. Trimming stripped 6 bases from V and 6 bases from J, with 13 bases between. The length of the CDR3 is 14 residues. Germline CDR1 reads KGHDR; CDR2 reads SFDVKD. One entry per CDR3 protein results from TCRdb running MiXCR on the RT-PCR reads. In the table there are about 680,000 distinct CDR3 sequences, more than 13% of which are singletons. Material: memory CD4+ T cells from blood. The receptor's source is a female donor in good health, serving as a healthy control. The chain links TRBV24-1 to TRBJ2-2, with D possibly being TRBD1 (5 bases). CDR3 residues: CATSRQGISGELFF. CDR3 bases: TGTGCCACCAGTCGGCAGGGTATATCCGGGGAGCTGTTTTTT.